A single sample gave rise to the 4 T cell receptor beta chains below, sequenced in a study of blood T cell repertoires in COVID-19. The data were produced by immunoSEQ multiplex PCR, yet TCRdb's version contains in-frame clones alone and is incomplete. The sample lists over 100,000 clones, around 80% occurring once. Sequences were obtained from peripheral blood. The receptors originated from a man aged 60 to 75 with active or convalescent COVID-19.

The chain couples TRBV29-1 to TRBJ2-4, with 7 bases aligning to TRBD2. From germline, CDR1 is SQVTM and CDR2 ANQGSEA. V dropped 7 bases and J dropped 2; count of bases not matched to a gene: 20. The CDR3 consists of 18 residues. CDR3 sequence reads: CSETRGGSPKRTKNIQYF. The CDR3 coding sequence is TGCAGCGAGACCCGGGGCGGGAGCCCAAAGAGGACCAAAAACATTCAGTACTTC.

The chain uses TRBV4-2 and TRBJ1-4, with unresolved D. Germline V gene lookup returns CDR1 LGHNA and CDR2 YNFKEQ. The V gene lost 5 bases and the J gene lost 7 bases, with 14 bases spanning the gap. The CDR3 has 14 amino acids. The CDR3 spells CASSIRPSGEKLFF. In DNA, the CDR3 is TGTGCCAGCAGCATCCGGCCCTCGGGTGAAAAACTGTTTTTT.

CDR3 in amino acids: CASSAGLAGDSYEQYF. The CDR3 DNA is TGTGCCAGCAGCGCCGGACTAGCGGGAGACTCCTACGAGCAGTACTTC. J is TRBJ2-7 and V is TRBV9, with TRBD2 identical over 13 bases. The CDR3 covers 16 residues. Trimming at V came to 3 bases and at J to 0 bases, leaving 3 bases not matched to a gene. Germline lookup yields CDR1 SGDLS and CDR2 YYNGEE.

The rearrangement joins TRBV4-3 to TRBJ2-7; TRBD2 agrees at 13 bases. This CDR3 has 16 residues. Germline V gene data show CDR1 as LGHNA and CDR2 as YSLEER. With V trimmed by 4 bases and J by 4 bases, 7 bases remained unmatched. The DNA for the CDR3 is TGCGCCAGCAGCCTGCTACTAGCGGGAGGGAAGTACGAGCAGTACTTC. Amino acids: CASSLLLAGGKYEQYF.